Given below is one T cell receptor beta chain in context. What this receptor recognizes is not known. No base qualities exist here, and no much larger clone lies one base off it. The goal of deep resolution MiSeq sequencing was a depth between 1 in 1 million and 1 in 200,000 T cells, and coverage averaged 10x per clonotype. TCR beta libraries were generated with the immunoSEQ hsTCRB Kit. In the paper's pipeline: ImmunoSEQ Data Assistant and ImmunoSEQ Analyzer were used for data analysis, and V, D and J genes were assigned according to IMGT definitions. Clonality was computed as one minus normalized Shannon entropy of productive rearrangement frequencies, ranging from 0 to 1. Only overrepresented clonotypes making up at least 0.05% of each patient's repertoire were included in the public clonotype analysis. Approximately 13 age-matched healthy donor repertoires from immuneACCESS served as clonality controls. TCRdb retrieved this table from immuneACCESS and kept in-frame rearrangements only. Not all clones are present; in checked studies, unresolved V genes account for under half, and no reason is known for the remainder. V, J and clone size reflect that table, while D and trimming were determined from the DNA. The sample contains approximately 140,000 clones, roughly 80% of them found a single time. The ten largest clones capture around a quarter of the sample.

These data belong to a study of cytotoxic CD8 clonotypes in ibrutinib-treated CLL (dated by TCRdb to 2020 to 2022). Some background on the complete study: The cohort included some 14 treatment-naive and ten to twelve relapsed/refractory patients; about 18 were IGHV unmutated. Every sample from remission and from progressive disease was obtained while the patients were still on ibrutinib. Cryopreserved peripheral blood mononuclear cells were obtained before treatment, at response, and at either sustained remission or disease progression. Longitudinal samples were available for 26 of the 86 trial participants. Response samples were taken after a median of approximately 13 months on treatment, ranging from roughly 6 to 36 months. An average of 255,043 productive templates and 94,082 productive rearrangements was obtained per sample. Partial responses were observed in approximately 24 patients and complete responses in 2; after a median follow-up of 68 months, remission was maintained in 14 patients and progression was observed in approximately 12.

What the authors observed across the whole study: At ibrutinib response clonality went up, during sustained remission it held steady, and at progression it dropped back toward baseline. Baseline clonality exceeded that of age-matched healthy donors and correlated strongly with circulating CD8+ T-cell counts. Lymph node repertoires were not examined, and the timing of sampling was not matched between patients in sustained remission and those whose disease progressed. Public clonotypes were rare and either contracted or stayed stable during treatment, and the rise in clonality at ibrutinib response reflected the expansion of private clonotypes.

The sample's time point label, decoded: eleven to twelve months on ibrutinib. For TCR beta library preparation, approximately 1.9 micrograms of genomic DNA was extracted from cryopreserved PBMCs. Longitudinal blood samples from CLL patients receiving ibrutinib monotherapy were subjected to high-throughput TCR beta sequencing. The patients took part in an open-label, single-center phase 2 trial of ibrutinib monotherapy. The CDR3 holds 14 amino acids from the cysteine to the phenylalanine. The sequence is cut down to CDR3 DNA, 42 bases in frame from base 1. The germline V gene provides CDR1 SGHRS and CDR2 YFSETQ. V drops 2 bases and J drops 2 bases, leaving 9 bases in between.

The sample consisted of PBMCs, taken after 12 months of ibrutinib treatment. The chain was built from TRBV5-1 and TRBJ2-3; perhaps TRBD1 is the D gene, with 5 bases matching. This TCR came from a human donor with chronic lymphocytic leukemia. The CDR3 amino acid sequence is: CASSLGADTDTQYF. The nucleotide sequence reads as follows: TGCGCCAGCAGCTTAGGGGCAGACACAGATACGCAGTATTTT.